These 32 T cell receptor beta chains were all obtained from the same sample, sequenced in a study of cytomegalovirus exposure and HLA in healthy donors. The table came from immunoSEQ multiplex PCR; TCRdb's copy has only in-frame clones and leaves some out. The table lists 250,000 to 300,000 clones, nearly 90% of them singletons, with under 0.4% in the top ten. Material: PBMCs. These receptors originate from a woman aged 18-29 years in good health and CMV-seronegative.

J is TRBJ1-2 and V is TRBV5-1; 9 nucleotides match TRBD1. CDR1 and CDR2 from the germline V gene are SGHRS and YFSETQ. J was trimmed by 7 bases and V by 4 bases; bases with no gene match: 8. The CDR3 loop spans 14 amino acids. The CDR3 nucleotides read TGCGCCAGCAGCCCCGGGACAGGGTATTTTGGCTACACCTTC. It encodes CASSPGTGYFGYTF.

This clone was counted only a few times. The chain joins TRBV6-5 to TRBJ1-1; D call uncertain. Trimming pared 6 bases from V and 7 bases from J, leaving 9 bases between. This CDR3 is 11 amino acids long. Germline loops: CDR1 MNHEY, CDR2 SVGAGI. The CDR3 DNA is TGTGCCAGCAGGCGTCAGGATGAAGCTTTCTTT. This sequence encodes CASRRQDEAFF.

CDR3 protein: CAWDTSNYGYTF. The CDR3 nucleotides read TGTGCCTGGGACACCTCTAACTATGGCTACACCTTC. The chain recombines TRBV30 with TRBJ1-2, with D uncertain. In germline, CDR1 is GTSNPN, CDR2 SVGIG (reference sequence). V was trimmed by 5 bases and J by 0 bases, leaving 7 bases between them. The CDR3 contains 12 residues.

The V gene is TRBV5-1, the J gene TRBJ2-2; 9 nucleotides align to TRBD2. In germline, CDR1 is SGHRS, CDR2 YFSETQ. The V gene end was trimmed by 2 bases and the J gene end by 6 bases; junction bases not matched to a gene: 14. This CDR3 has 18 amino acids. CDR3 coding DNA: TGCGCCAGCAGCTTAGGCGGGGGGGCCTCGGTTGTCGCCGGGGAGCTGTTTTTT. It yields the protein CASSLGGGASVVAGELFF.

This clone has only a few counts. The rearrangement uses TRBV7-9 and TRBJ1-1; unclear D gene. Trimming pared 1 base from V and 4 bases from J, leaving 13 bases between. The CDR3 covers 15 residues. Germline values: CDR1 SEHNR, CDR2 FQNEAQ (reference sequence). CDR3 sequence: CASSLGAGSGTEAFF. CDR3 bases: TGTGCCAGCAGCTTAGGTGCGGGGTCCGGCACTGAAGCTTTCTTT.

The chain couples TRBV27 to TRBJ2-2; 8 positions match TRBD2. Germline assignment: CDR1 MNHEY and CDR2 SMNVEV (reference sequence). Trimming at V came to 7 bases and at J to 6 bases, leaving 7 bases not matched to a gene. The CDR3 is 14 amino acids. The CDR3 protein is CASNQAGDPGELFF. CDR3 nucleotides: TGTGCCAGCAACCAAGCGGGGGATCCCGGGGAGCTGTTTTTT.

This clone was found a few times. V gene TRBV15 combines with J gene TRBJ1-5; possibly TRBD1 for D (6 bases). Trimming removed 9 bases at V and 7 bases at J, with 16 bases between. The CDR3 has 13 amino acids. Germline values: CDR1 LNHNV, CDR2 YYDKDF (reference sequence). The chain's CDR3 is CATATGSEQPQHF. Written as DNA, the CDR3 is TGTGCCACTGCTACAGGGTCGGAACAGCCCCAGCATTTT. Full variable domain (outside the CDR3, taken from reference TRBV15 and TRBJ1-5): DAMVIQNPRYQVTQFGKPVTLSCSQTLNHNVMYWYQQKSSQAPKLLFHYYDKDFNNEADTPDNFQSRRPNTSFCFLDIRSPGLGDTAMYLCATATGSEQPQHFGDGTRLSIL.

The chain couples TRBV7-8 to TRBJ2-1; the D gene is possibly TRBD2 (5 bases). The V gene's germline CDR1 is SGHVS and CDR2 FQNEAQ. The CDR3 is 14 residues long. Trimming cost V 5 bases and J 0 bases, with 8 bases left between them. DNA of the CDR3: TGTGCCAGCAGCAACCGGGACTCCTACAATGAGCAGTTCTTC. This sequence encodes CASSNRDSYNEQFF.

Concerning this clone: This specimen includes other DNA sequences encoding the same CDR3. The J gene is TRBJ1-5, the V gene TRBV30; no reliable D call. The V and J ends lost 0 bases and 5 bases respectively, with 8 bases between them. CDR1 GTSNPN and CDR2 SVGIG come from the germline V gene (reference sequence). This CDR3 region has 13 residues. CDR3 loop: CAWSVGGDQPQHF. The CDR3 coding sequence is TGTGCCTGGAGTGTAGGAGGAGATCAGCCCCAGCATTTT.

This chain uses TRBV5-6 with TRBJ2-5, with D hard to call. Trimming pared 0 bases from V and 0 bases from J, leaving 6 bases between. The CDR3 totals 14 residues. In germline, CDR1 is SGHDT, CDR2 YYEEEE. The CDR3 DNA is TGTGCCAGCAGCTTGGCCGGGTACCAAGAGACCCAGTACTTC. It yields the protein CASSLAGYQETQYF.

The chain is built from TRBV4-1 and TRBJ2-3; D might be TRBD1 (5 bases). Trimming left V 4 bases short and J 2 bases short, with 16 bases between. This CDR3 comprises 16 residues. CDR1 is MGHRA, CDR2 YSYEKL, per germline. The CDR3 region is CASSPGPTEPTDTQYF. DNA of the CDR3: TGCGCCAGCAGCCCAGGGCCAACGGAGCCCACAGATACGCAGTATTTT.

V is TRBV4-3 and J is TRBJ1-4; 7 nucleotides match TRBD1. This CDR3 region has 14 residues. J gave up 3 bases and V 3 bases, and 1 base lay outside the gene matches. CDR1 is LGHNA and CDR2 is YSLEER in the germline V gene. CDR3 residues: CASSQGTANEKLFF. DNA for the CDR3: TGCGCCAGCAGCCAGGGGACAGCTAATGAAAAACTGTTTTTT.

The V call is TRBV7-9, the J call TRBJ2-1, with 7 positions matching TRBD1. In germline, CDR1 is SEHNR, CDR2 FQNEAQ (reference sequence). CDR3 size: 16 residues. V shed 1 base and J 0 bases; nucleotides not matched to a gene: 3. The DNA for the CDR3 is TGTGCCAGCAGCTTAGGATCAGGGGGCTCCTACAATGAGCAGTTCTTC. Encoded protein: CASSLGSGGSYNEQFF.

The gene calls are TRBV28 and TRBJ2-2; 11 bases agree with TRBD2. The CDR3 extends over 15 amino acids. The V segment lost 6 bases and the J segment 5 bases; nucleotides outside the gene matches: 5. The V gene's germline CDR1 is MDHEN and CDR2 SYDVKM. CDR3 protein: CASSLASGGTGELFF. In DNA form, the CDR3 reads TGTGCCAGCAGCCTCGCTAGCGGGGGGACCGGGGAGCTGTTTTTT.

V gene TRBV10-1 combines with J gene TRBJ2-1, with TRBD2 matching 10 bases. Germline-derived CDR1 and CDR2 are WNHNN and SYGVQD (reference sequence). The CDR3 consists of 14 residues. After removal of 5 bases from V and 6 bases from J, the junction contained 4 bases not matched to a gene. CDR3 nucleotides: TGCGCCAGCAGTCCAGCGGGGGGGCCCAATGAGCAGTTCTTC. Translated: CASSPAGGPNEQFF.

This clone has just one count. The rearrangement uses TRBV25-1 and TRBJ1-2; D remains unclear. Germline V gene data show CDR1 as MGHDK and CDR2 as SYGVNS. The CDR3 has 13 amino acids. Trimming took off 1 base at V and 6 bases at J, with 9 bases between the two ends. The DNA of the CDR3 is TGTGCCAGCAGTGAATCTGGTACGGATGGCTACACCTTC. Its protein product is CASSESGTDGYTF.

The chain recombines TRBV6-1 with TRBJ1-1; D unresolved. The CDR3 sequence is 14 residues long. Germline CDR1 reads MNHNS; CDR2 reads SASEGT. Trimming left V 4 bases short and J 0 bases short, with 9 bases between. Written as DNA, the CDR3 is TGTGCCAGCAGTGTCTGGGCACTGAACACTGAAGCTTTCTTT. This codes for CASSVWALNTEAFF.

The rearrangement links TRBV4-1 to TRBJ2-7; 7 bases are shared with TRBD1. Losses at the gene ends were 1 base for V and 3 bases for J; bases not matched to a gene: 12. This CDR3 comprises 17 residues. Germline-derived CDR1 and CDR2 are MGHRA and YSYEKL. CDR3 sequence: CASSQALAGTDYYEQYF. In nucleotides, the CDR3 is TGCGCCAGCAGCCAAGCTCTTGCCGGGACAGATTACTACGAGCAGTACTTC.

The chain employs TRBV18 and TRBJ1-3; TRBD1 matches 9 bases. This CDR3 contains 16 residues. The V and J ends lost 3 bases and 5 bases, in that order; junction bases with no gene match: 8. Germline CDR1 KGHSH, CDR2 LQKENI. The CDR3 DNA reads as TGTGCCAGCTCACCGCTTAACAGGGGGCTGCGAAACACCATATATTTT. It specifies CASSPLNRGLRNTIYF.

A single count supports this clone. The V gene is TRBV19, the J gene TRBJ1-1; D remains unclear. Trimming pared 0 bases from V and 3 bases from J, leaving 11 bases between. There are 15 residues in the CDR3. The V gene's germline CDR1 is LNHDA and CDR2 SQIVND (reference sequence). The CDR3 DNA reads TGTGCCAGTAGTATAGACAGCAGGCGGGACACTGAAGCTTTCTTT. Translated: CASSIDSRRDTEAFF.

This chain uses TRBV18 with TRBJ2-3, with 10 bases identical to TRBD1. There are 17 residues in the CDR3. In germline, CDR1 is KGHSH, CDR2 LQKENI. J gave up 6 bases and V 4 bases, and 13 bases lay outside the gene matches. The CDR3 sequence is CASSLQEDRGLVDTQYF. The CDR3 bases are TGTGCCAGCTCACTCCAGGAGGACAGGGGGTTGGTTGATACGCAGTATTTT.

This clone appeared a few times. The gene calls are TRBV27 and TRBJ2-5; D perhaps matches TRBD1 (5 bases). Germline-derived CDR1 and CDR2 are MNHEY and SMNVEV (reference sequence). V was trimmed by 5 bases and J by 5 bases, leaving 12 bases between them. There are 13 residues in the CDR3. This chain's CDR3 is CASSPGSVETQYF. The CDR3 DNA is TGTGCCAGCAGTCCAGGGTCCGTGGAGACCCAGTACTTC.

This chain connects TRBV19 to TRBJ1-6; 9 positions match TRBD1. Germline V lookup: CDR1 LNHDA, CDR2 SQIVND (reference sequence). CDR3 length: 15 residues. Trimming removed 4 bases from V and 4 bases from J; junction bases left unmatched: 2. For the CDR3, the DNA is TGTGCCAGTAGTACGGGACAGGGATATAATTCACCCCTCCACTTT. This sequence encodes CASSTGQGYNSPLHF.

CDR3 nucleotide sequence: TGTGCCAGCAGTTTGAGGGGGCCTGGGGCCAACGTCCTGACTTTC. It codes for CASSLRGPGANVLTF. The chain joins TRBV28 to TRBJ2-6, with 7 bases lining up with TRBD1. The CDR3 contains 15 residues. V was pared by 3 bases and J by 2 bases, with 1 base of the junction left unmatched. Germline CDR1 MDHEN, CDR2 SYDVKM.

A single count supports this clone. The CDR3 DNA reads as TGTGCCAGCAGTTTTGGGGGGGCCGCTTATTACGAGCAGTACGTC. It yields the protein CASSFGGAAYYEQYV. The V gene is TRBV28, the J gene TRBJ2-7, with D possibly TRBD2 on 7 matching bases. Germline assignment: CDR1 MDHEN and CDR2 SYDVKM. The CDR3 runs 15 residues. The V gene lost 3 bases and the J gene lost 4 bases, with 16 bases spanning the gap.

The V gene is TRBV6-6, the J gene TRBJ2-2; possible D gene TRBD2, 5 bases. The germline gives CDR1 MNHNY, CDR2 SVGAGI (reference sequence). This CDR3 contains 14 residues. With 2 bases removed from V and 4 bases from J, the gap between germline ends came to 8 bases. As DNA, the CDR3 is TGTGCCAGCAGTTACGGGCGGGTCACCGGGGAGCTGTTTTTT. Its translation: CASSYGRVTGELFF.

This chain links TRBV4-2 with TRBJ2-5, with D perhaps matching TRBD1 (5 bases). V was cut by 1 base and J by 3 bases, with 6 bases left in between. From germline, CDR1 is LGHNA and CDR2 YNFKEQ. The CDR3 has 13 amino acids. The CDR3 nucleotides read TGTGCCAGCAGCCAAGGACAGAAAGAGACCCAGTACTTC. Amino acid sequence: CASSQGQKETQYF.

The rearrangement uses TRBV27 and TRBJ1-6, with TRBD1 as a possible D gene (5 bases). CDR1 MNHEY and CDR2 SMNVEV come from the germline V gene (reference sequence). Trimming removed 9 bases at V and 8 bases at J, with 17 bases between. This CDR3 region has 14 residues. This CDR3 reads CASRPGVGDSPLHF. In nucleotides, the CDR3 is TGTGCCAGTAGACCGGGGGTGGGCGATTCACCCCTCCACTTT.

The V call is TRBV4-1, the J call TRBJ1-5; D unclear. V shed 0 bases and J shed 7 bases, with 13 bases lying between them. There are 15 residues in the CDR3. Per the germline V gene, CDR1 is MGHRA and CDR2 is YSYEKL. CDR3 protein: CASSQDSPQRQPQHF. In DNA form, the CDR3 reads TGCGCCAGCAGCCAAGATAGCCCTCAGCGGCAGCCCCAGCATTTT.

This chain uses TRBV2 with TRBJ2-7; 11 nucleotides agree with TRBD1. The CDR3 has 14 amino acids. V lost 4 bases, J lost 5 bases, and 4 bases stayed unmatched. CDR1 is SNHLY, CDR2 FYNNEI, per germline. The CDR3 coding sequence is TGTGCCAGCAGTGCTGGACAGGGGGCAAACGAGCAGTACGTC. It codes for CASSAGQGANEQYV.

The chain couples TRBV7-9 to TRBJ2-7; D may be TRBD2 (5 bases). CDR1 SEHNR and CDR2 FQNEAQ come from the germline V gene (reference sequence). The CDR3 has 16 amino acids. The V end lost 1 base, the J end lost 6 bases, and 19 bases lay between the germline ends. As DNA, the CDR3 is TGTGCCAGCAGCTTAGTCGGGGTATCGGGTGTGACCGAGCAGTACTTC. Translated, it gives CASSLVGVSGVTEQYF.

The rearrangement links TRBV5-8 to TRBJ1-1; D is uncertain. Trimming cost V 0 bases and J 6 bases, with 9 bases left between them. The germline V gene has CDR1 SGHTS and CDR2 YDEGEE. This CDR3 region has 13 residues. The CDR3 sequence is CASSLGLSPEAFF. DNA of the CDR3: TGTGCCAGCAGCTTGGGACTTAGCCCTGAAGCTTTCTTT.